One sample yielded the 5 T cell receptor beta chains listed below, sequenced in a study of OX40 agonist ivuxolimab in advanced cancers. Profiling relied on immunoSEQ multiplex PCR, and the TCRdb table lists in-frame clones only, not all of them. The table lists some 80,000 clones, more than 75% of them singletons. The sample here was CD4+ or CD8+ T cells sorted from blood, taken in a trial of the OX40 agonist ivuxolimab. These receptors originate from an adult with an advanced solid tumor such as melanoma, head and neck, liver or kidney cancer.

The genes are TRBV14 and TRBJ1-2; D call uncertain. The CDR3 is 13 residues long. Trimming shortened V by 2 bases and J by 4 bases, and 8 bases separated the two germline ends. Germline assignment: CDR1 SGHDN and CDR2 FVKESK. CDR3 sequence reads: CASSQTRSYGYTF. As DNA, the CDR3 is TGTGCCAGCAGCCAAACTCGGTCCTATGGCTACACCTTC.

V is TRBV2 and J is TRBJ2-2; possible D gene TRBD1, 6 bases. The CDR3 covers 14 residues. CDR1 and CDR2 from the germline V gene are SNHLY and FYNNEI. Between the trimmed V and J ends, which lost 10 bases and 1 base, there was a span of 13 bases. The DNA for the CDR3 is TGTGCCATTGCAACGGGACAGAACACCGGGGAGCTGTTTTTT. It translates to CAIATGQNTGELFF.

This clone has only one observation. The V call is TRBV11-1, the J call TRBJ2-7; D is uncertain. The germline V and J ends were trimmed by 3 bases and 3 bases, with 6 bases remaining between them. Germline loops: CDR1 SGHAT, CDR2 FQDESV (reference sequence). The CDR3 sequence is 12 residues long. The CDR3 spells CASSFDLYEQYF. CDR3 sequence (DNA): TGTGCCAGCAGCTTTGATCTCTACGAGCAGTACTTC. Full variable domain (rest looked up from reference TRBV11-1 and TRBJ2-7): EAEVAQSPRYKITEKSQAVAFWCDPISGHATLYWYRQILGQGPELLVQFQDESVVDDSQLPKDRFSAERLKGVDSTLKIQPAELGDSAMYLCASSFDLYEQYFGPGTRLTVT.

The J gene is TRBJ2-7, the V gene TRBV27; the match to TRBD2 covers 12 bases. There are 15 residues in the CDR3. The J segment lost 0 bases and the V segment lost 8 bases, leaving 5 bases of the junction unmatched. CDR1 MNHEY and CDR2 SMNVEV come from the germline V gene (reference sequence). CDR3 residues: CASGKTSGSSYEQYF. CDR3 nucleotides: TGTGCCAGCGGGAAGACTAGCGGGAGCTCCTACGAGCAGTACTTC.

For the CDR3, the DNA is TGTGCCATCAATGGGGGCGCCCGCTACAATGAGCAGTTCTTC. It is translated as CAINGGARYNEQFF. The chain recombines TRBV10-3 with TRBJ2-1, with a possible D match to TRBD1 (6 bases). This CDR3 has 14 amino acids. The V and J ends lost 7 bases and 3 bases respectively, with 13 bases between them. Per the germline V gene, CDR1 is ENHRY and CDR2 is SYGVKD.